Here is one TCR beta chain with its context. Its antigen is as yet unknown. Sequence at one end of the junction differs from germline and may be a read error. TCR beta VDJ and CDR3 profiling used genomic DNA as template. From the reads, TCRdb called clonotypes with MiXCR, one entry per CDR3 protein. The repertoire has just over 400,000 distinct CDR3 sequences, 55% to 75% of them found once; the top ten carry 4%. The CDR3 sequence is 13 residues long. The germline V gene has CDR1 LNHDA and CDR2 SQIVND (reference sequence). The sample is drawn from a study of CD8+CD57+ T cells in acquired aplastic anemia. Study details: The sorted CD4+ and CD8+ cells yielded an average approximately 3 ug of DNA. Healthy donors had, on average, approximately 11 million reads for their CD4+ cells. Findings and limits, study-wide: CD8+ Simpson's diversity in patients was not significantly different from that in controls. The study identified more than 25 CD8+ CDR3 sequences shared by patients and controls.

This sequence joins TRBV19 and TRBJ2-7, with 7 bases fitting TRBD2. This clonotype was sampled from a human donor in good health, serving as a control. Material for sequencing was sorted CD4+, CD8+, or CD8+CD57+ T cells (not recorded which) from PBMCs. The CDR3 nucleotides are TGTGCCAGTAGTCTACGAAGGGAGGGTCCAACGCACTTC. It codes for CASSLRREGPTHF.